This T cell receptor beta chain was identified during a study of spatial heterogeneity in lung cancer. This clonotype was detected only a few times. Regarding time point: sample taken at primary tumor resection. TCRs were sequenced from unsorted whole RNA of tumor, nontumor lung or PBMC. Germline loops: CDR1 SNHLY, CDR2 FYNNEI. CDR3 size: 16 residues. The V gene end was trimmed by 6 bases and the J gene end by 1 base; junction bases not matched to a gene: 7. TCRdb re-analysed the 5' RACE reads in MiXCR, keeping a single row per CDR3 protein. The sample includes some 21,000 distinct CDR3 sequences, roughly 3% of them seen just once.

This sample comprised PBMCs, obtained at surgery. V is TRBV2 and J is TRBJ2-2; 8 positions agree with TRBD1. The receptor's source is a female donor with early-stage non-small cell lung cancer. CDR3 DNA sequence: TGTGCCAGCAGCAGAAGACAGGGGTGGAACACCGGGGAGCTGTTTTTT. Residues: CASSRRQGWNTGELFF.